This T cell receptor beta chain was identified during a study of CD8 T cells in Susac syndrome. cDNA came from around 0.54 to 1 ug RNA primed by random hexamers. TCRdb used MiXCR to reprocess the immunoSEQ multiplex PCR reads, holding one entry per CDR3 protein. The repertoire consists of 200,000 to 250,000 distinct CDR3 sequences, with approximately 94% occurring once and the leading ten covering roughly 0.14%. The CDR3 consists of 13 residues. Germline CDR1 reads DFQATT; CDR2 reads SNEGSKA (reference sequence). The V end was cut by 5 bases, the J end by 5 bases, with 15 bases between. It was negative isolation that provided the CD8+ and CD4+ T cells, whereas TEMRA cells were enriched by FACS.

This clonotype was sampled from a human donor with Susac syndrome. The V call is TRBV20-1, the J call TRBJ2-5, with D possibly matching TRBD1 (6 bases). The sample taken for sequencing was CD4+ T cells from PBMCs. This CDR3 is CSAPITGYETQYF. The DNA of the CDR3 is TGCAGTGCTCCTATTACAGGGTACGAGACCCAGTACTTC.